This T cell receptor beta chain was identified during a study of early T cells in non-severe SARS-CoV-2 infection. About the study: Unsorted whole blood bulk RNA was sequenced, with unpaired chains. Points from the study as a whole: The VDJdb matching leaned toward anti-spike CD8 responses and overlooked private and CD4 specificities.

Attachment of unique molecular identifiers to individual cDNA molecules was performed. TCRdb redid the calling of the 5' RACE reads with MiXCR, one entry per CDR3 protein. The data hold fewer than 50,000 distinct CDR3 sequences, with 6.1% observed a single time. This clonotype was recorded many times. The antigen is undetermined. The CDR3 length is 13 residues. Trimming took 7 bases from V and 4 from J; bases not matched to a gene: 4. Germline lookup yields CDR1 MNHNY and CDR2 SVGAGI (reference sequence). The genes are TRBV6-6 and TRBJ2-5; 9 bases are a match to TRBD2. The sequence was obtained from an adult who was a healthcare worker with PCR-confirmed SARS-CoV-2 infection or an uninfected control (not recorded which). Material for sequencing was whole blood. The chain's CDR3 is CASIAGGTETQYF. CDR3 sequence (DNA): TGTGCCAGCATTGCGGGGGGGACAGAGACCCAGTACTTC.